A single TCR beta chain is shown here with its context. The antigen remains undetermined. The sample belongs to a study of vaccination effects on CD4 cells after COVID-19. Viral peptide pools were used in the ViraFEST assay to expand antigen-specific CD4+ T cells, and sequencing came afterward. Subsequent to 10 days of culture, CD4+ T cells were isolated. Only in-frame clones appear in the TCRdb table, and some are missing; sequencing was by immunoSEQ multiplex PCR. Of approximately 54,000 clones detected, 75% to 90% appear once; the ten largest clones hold 2.4%. Germline CDR1 is SGHDT and CDR2 is YYEEEE. The CDR3 has 12 amino acids. V dropped 0 bases and J dropped 7 bases, with 7 bases sitting between them.

The chain couples TRBV5-6 to TRBJ1-2, with unresolved D. This clonotype originated in a human donor who received a COVID-19 vaccine. This specimen consisted of CD4+ T cells from PBMCs cultured with HCoV-229E spike peptides, obtained before COVID-19 vaccination. The CDR3: CASSLAQAGYTF. For the CDR3, the DNA is TGTGCCAGCAGCTTGGCGCAGGCTGGCTACACCTTC.